This TCR beta chain emerged from a study of a mutant IDH1 vaccine in newly diagnosed glioma (dated by TCRdb to about 2021). Concerning the study at large: Vaccination began 4-6 weeks after radiotherapy alone, or alongside temozolomide cycles in the chemotherapy-containing groups. Peripheral blood samples were drawn at six visits, namely V03 (baseline), V05, V07, V10, V12 and V13. Visit V12 was the week-35 safety follow-up and visit V13 was the week-47 end of study. Prior to enrollment, standard therapy consisting of radiotherapy alone, temozolomide alone, or radiochemotherapy with temozolomide had been administered to patients, with the combination being received by most patients. Longitudinal TCRB deep sequencing was done for some 26 treated patients, wherever samples were available for exploratory analyses. The approximately 29 treated patients were 62.5% male and around 40% female, with a mean age of 40.4 years. General findings and caveats noted by the study authors: Pseudoprogression seemed to be unrelated to changes in the top peripheral T cell clonotypes found by TCRB sequencing. Availability determined which PBMC samples were chosen for TCRB deep sequencing. The authors noted that analyses of patient blood samples could not be reproduced because of sample limitations. Immune responses induced by the vaccine were seen in more than 85% of patients across multiple MHC alleles.

Libraries were constructed by the immunoSEQ multiplex PCR assay. The hsTCRB Kit was used according to the manufacturer's protocol to amplify rearranged TCR beta chain sequences. TCRB libraries were sequenced on an Illumina MiSeq. The paper's data handling went like this. The proprietary platform of the kit vendor was used for demultiplexing, trimming and gene mapping. In TCRdb, the immuneACCESS table is reduced to in-frame sequences with V and J assigned. These tables do not hold every clone; where another copy was compared, an unresolved V gene accounts for under half, and the others remain unexplained. V, J and clone size derive from that table, while D and trimming were established from the DNA sequence. Within this sample are 26,000 or so clones, with over 65% of them counted one time only. In total, the top ten clones hold 30% to 35% of the sample. In the case of this clone: Its antigen is not yet known. No much larger clonotype is one base removed from it; base qualities were not supplied.

V loses 6 bases of germline sequence and J loses 4 bases, and the interval between the two ends is 15 bases. The germline V gene (reference sequence) sets CDR1 to MNHEY and CDR2 to SMNVEV. From its cysteine to its phenylalanine, the CDR3 spans 14 amino acids. Solely the CDR3 DNA is kept, with 42 bases framed from the first base. Explained via the paper, the time point label denotes: week 35, safety follow-up. Each vaccine dose was 300 ug of a 20-mer mutant IDH1 peptide in Montanide, given subcutaneously with topical imiquimod. Patients were given eight vaccinations, in weeks 1, 3, 5, 7, 11, 15, 19 and 23, which matched visits V03 through V10. The donors had newly diagnosed IDH1-mutant astrocytomas of WHO grade 3 or 4 that showed loss of nuclear ATRX. The samples were drawn from NOA16, a multicentre, single-arm, open-label phase I trial in Germany that tested a mutant IDH1 peptide vaccine in humans for the first time. Genomic DNA for TCRB sequencing was extracted from EDTA blood using the DNeasy Blood and Tissue Kit.

The sequences come from PBMCs, collected from a glioma patient whose treatment included an IDH1 peptide vaccine. This TCR came from a man aged 25-45 years with glioma. The rearrangement joined TRBV27 to TRBJ1-1; the D gene cannot be resolved reliably. The CDR3 region has the sequence CASSPRILGTEAFF. The DNA sequence is TGTGCCAGCAGCCCCCGGATCTTGGGCACTGAAGCTTTCTTT.